Listed here is a single T cell receptor (delta chain). The mismatch at residue 11 between this DNA's translation and the TCRdb protein of a much larger clone likely reflects a read error; the protein shown is translated from the DNA. These data are taken from a study of γδ T cells in repeated Plasmodium falciparum infection. TCRdb used CATT to re-call clones from the multiplex PCR reads. The sample holds about 51,000 delta-chain clones; roughly 2% are singletons and the top ten take roughly a quarter. The material sequenced was gamma-delta T cells from blood. This sequence was found in a pool of human donors (malaria-infected and uninfected, not separated).

The chain's CDR3 is CALGELGPSYEGDWGYLYQTDKLIF. CDR3 coding DNA: TGTGCTCTTGGGGAACTAGGGCCTTCCTACGAGGGGGACTGGGGATACTTATATCAGACCGATAAACTCATCTTT. This chain links TRDV1 with TRDJ1; perhaps TRDD2 as D (9 bases). Here the J gene came from matching the DNA to germline, since TCRdb omits it. The CDR3 runs to 25 residues. Germline V gene lookup returns CDR1 TSWWSYY and CDR2 QGS. Deletions cut 0 bases from V and 2 bases from J, with 40 bases between.